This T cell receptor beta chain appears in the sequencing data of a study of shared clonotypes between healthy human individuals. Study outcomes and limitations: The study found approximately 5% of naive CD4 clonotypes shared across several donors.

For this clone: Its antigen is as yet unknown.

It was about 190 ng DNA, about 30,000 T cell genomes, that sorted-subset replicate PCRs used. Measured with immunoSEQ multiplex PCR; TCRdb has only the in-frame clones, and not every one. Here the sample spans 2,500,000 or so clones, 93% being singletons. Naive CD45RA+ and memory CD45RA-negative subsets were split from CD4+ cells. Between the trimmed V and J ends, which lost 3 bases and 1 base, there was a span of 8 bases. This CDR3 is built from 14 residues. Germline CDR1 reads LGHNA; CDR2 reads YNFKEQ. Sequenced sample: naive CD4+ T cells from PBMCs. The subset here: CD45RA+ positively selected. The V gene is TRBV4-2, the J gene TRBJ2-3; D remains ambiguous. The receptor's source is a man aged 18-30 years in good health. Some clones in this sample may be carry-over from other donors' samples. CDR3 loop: CASSQGARTDTQYF. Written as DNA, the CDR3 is TGTGCCAGCAGCCAGGGCGCACGCACAGATACGCAGTATTTT.